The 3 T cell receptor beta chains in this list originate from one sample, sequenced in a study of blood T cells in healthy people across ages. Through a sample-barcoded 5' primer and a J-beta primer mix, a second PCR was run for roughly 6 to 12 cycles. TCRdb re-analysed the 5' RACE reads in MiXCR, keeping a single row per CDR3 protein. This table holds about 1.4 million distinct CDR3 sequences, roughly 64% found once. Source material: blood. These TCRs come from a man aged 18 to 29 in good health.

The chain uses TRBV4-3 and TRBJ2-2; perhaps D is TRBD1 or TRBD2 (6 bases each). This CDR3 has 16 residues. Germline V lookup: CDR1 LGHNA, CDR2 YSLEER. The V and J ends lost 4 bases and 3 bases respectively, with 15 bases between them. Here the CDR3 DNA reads TGCGCCAGCAGCCCACCGGGGGCGAGGGACACCGGGGAGCTGTTTTTT. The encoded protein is CASSPPGARDTGELFF.

The CDR3 reads CASSLSAGTGGSRGETQYF. In nucleotides, the CDR3 is TGTGCCAGCAGTTTATCCGCCGGGACAGGGGGCTCGCGTGGAGAGACCCAGTACTTC. This chain uses TRBV27 with TRBJ2-7, with 12 positions matching TRBD1. The DNA matches TRBJ2-5 better at its end, which makes the J call doubtful. There are 19 residues in the CDR3. Germline-derived CDR1 and CDR2 are MNHEY and SMNVEV (reference sequence).

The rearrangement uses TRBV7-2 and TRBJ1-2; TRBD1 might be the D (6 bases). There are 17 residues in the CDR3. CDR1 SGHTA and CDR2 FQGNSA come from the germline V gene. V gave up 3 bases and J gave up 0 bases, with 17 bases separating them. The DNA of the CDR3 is TGTGCCAGCAGCTTGCTGACAGGTCCTTTTCCTAACTATGGCTACACCTTC. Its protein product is CASSLLTGPFPNYGYTF.